This TCR beta chain is drawn from a study of T cells in localized non-small cell lung cancer. Regarding the study as a whole: T cell clonality was highest in uninvolved adjacent lung, above tumor. Adjacent lung was found to contain a median roughly 60 of the top 100 tumor clones. Among blood samples, higher T cell density accompanied longer overall survival.

Lung tissue at least 2 cm from the tumor margin was confirmed free of atypia. Measured with immunoSEQ multiplex PCR; TCRdb has only the in-frame clones, and not every one. The sample shows roughly 3,400 clones, approximately 31% of them seen only once. In regard to this clone: Its matching antigen is unknown.

CDR3 length: 17 amino acids. V lost 3 bases to trimming and J lost 2 bases; unmatched junction nucleotides: 7. Germline V CDR1 and CDR2: MDHEN, SYDVKM. This sample comprised normal lung tissue next to the tumor, obtained before any cancer treatment. The source is a male donor older than 55 with stage III lung adenocarcinoma. J is TRBJ2-4 and V is TRBV28, with 10 bases identical to TRBD2. The DNA for the CDR3 is TGTGCCAGCAGTTTGGCTAGCGGGAGTCTAACCAAAAACATTCAGTACTTC. It codes for CASSLASGSLTKNIQYF.